Listed here are 16 T cell receptor beta chains from one sample, sequenced in a study of shared clonotypes between healthy human individuals. The protocol was immunoSEQ multiplex PCR, while the TCRdb copy is restricted to in-frame clones and leaves out a portion. The sample consists of millions of clones, 85% to 95% of them appearing once. Specimen: naive CD4+ T cells from PBMCs. Subset defined: CD45RA+ positively selected. These receptor sequences come from a man aged 18 to 29 in good health. Some clones in this sample may be carry-over from other donors' samples.

The chain couples TRBV11-2 to TRBJ1-2, with D possibly TRBD1 on 5 matching bases. With 5 bases removed from V and 8 bases from J, the gap between germline ends came to 12 bases. Germline CDR1 SGHAT, CDR2 FQNNGV. This CDR3 comprises 12 residues. CDR3 coding DNA: TGTGCCAGCAGCGCGGGACCGGGGGGCTACACCTTC. Protein product: CASSAGPGGYTF.

This sequence joins TRBV25-1 and TRBJ2-3, with 7 bases lining up with TRBD1. After removal of 3 bases from V and 2 bases from J, the junction contained 5 bases not matched to a gene. The CDR3 contains 15 residues. Germline values: CDR1 MGHDK, CDR2 SYGVNS. The CDR3 sequence is CASSDPGQITDTQYF. The CDR3 DNA reads TGTGCCAGCAGTGACCCGGGACAGATCACAGATACGCAGTATTTT.

With regard to this clone: Other DNA sequences of this sample code for an identical CDR3. This sequence joins TRBV5-1 and TRBJ1-2; D gene unclear. Trimming left V 3 bases short and J 4 bases short, with 10 bases between. CDR3 length equals 13 residues. Germline CDR1 reads SGHRS; CDR2 reads YFSETQ. The CDR3: CASSSDSGYGYTF. CDR3 coding DNA: TGCGCCAGCAGCTCGGACTCAGGCTATGGCTACACCTTC. Combining the CDR3 with reference TRBV5-1 and TRBJ1-2 gives the whole variable domain KAGVTQTPRYLIKTRGQQVTLSCSPISGHRSVSWYQQTPGQGLQFLFEYFSETQRNKGNFPGRFSGRQFSNSRSEMNVSTLELGDSALYLCASSSDSGYGYTFGSGTRLTVV.

This chain connects TRBV29-1 to TRBJ2-1; 14 bases match TRBD2. J gave up 4 bases and V 2 bases, and 16 bases lay outside the gene matches. CDR3 size: 20 residues. CDR1 is SQVTM and CDR2 is ANQGSEA in the germline V gene. The CDR3 protein is CSVESSSGTSGSSGYNEQFF. CDR3 DNA: TGCAGCGTTGAATCGTCCTCCGGGACTAGCGGGAGTTCCGGATACAATGAGCAGTTCTTC.

The chain combines TRBV25-1 with TRBJ1-2; 9 bases map to TRBD1. The CDR3 is 16 amino acids. V lost 1 base and J lost 7; bases outside the gene matches: 10. Per germline, CDR1 MGHDK and CDR2 SYGVNS. CDR3 in amino acids: CASSESINRGLGGYTF. The CDR3 DNA reads as TGTGCCAGCAGTGAATCTATTAACAGGGGGCTGGGTGGCTACACCTTC.

The CDR3 loop is CASSLWGGREQYF. Written as DNA, the CDR3 is TGTGCCAGCAGTTTATGGGGGGGGCGCGAGCAGTACTTC. V gene TRBV28 combines with J gene TRBJ2-7; D may be TRBD2 (7 bases). The V end was cut by 0 bases, the J end by 6 bases, with 9 bases between. The CDR3 length is 13 residues. Looked up from germline, CDR1 is MDHEN and CDR2 is SYDVKM.

This chain joins TRBV6-4 and TRBJ1-1; D not resolved. The CDR3 consists of 11 residues. Germline V gene data show CDR1 as MRHNA and CDR2 as SNTAGT. V was shortened by 7 bases and J by 3 bases, with 6 bases between the two germline ends. CDR3 bases: TGTGCCAGCAATTCCGACACTGAAGCTTTCTTT. The encoded protein is CASNSDTEAFF.

V usage is TRBV28 and J usage is TRBJ1-3; D is undetermined. Between the trimmed V and J ends, which lost 6 bases and 4 bases, there was a span of 7 bases. This CDR3 is built from 12 residues. CDR1 and CDR2 from the germline V gene are MDHEN and SYDVKM. The CDR3: CASRVFGNTIYF. The CDR3, as DNA: TGTGCCAGCAGGGTGTTCGGAAACACCATATATTTT.

This rearrangement joins TRBV5-6 to TRBJ2-1; weak D call: TRBD2 (5 bases). This CDR3 contains 14 residues. Germline-derived CDR1 and CDR2 are SGHDT and YYEEEE. Trimming pared 1 base from V and 7 bases from J, leaving 12 bases between. The CDR3 sequence: CASSLWRVFNEQFF. CDR3 coding DNA: TGTGCCAGCAGCTTGTGGCGGGTATTTAATGAGCAGTTCTTC.

The V gene is TRBV18, the J gene TRBJ1-4, with D uncertain. The CDR3 has 16 residues. V was trimmed by 3 bases and J by 0 bases, leaving 11 bases between them. Germline V gene data show CDR1 as KGHSH and CDR2 as LQKENI. In DNA form, the CDR3 reads TGTGCCAGCTCACCTACGTCGGTTTCAACTAATGAAAAACTGTTTTTT. Translated, it gives CASSPTSVSTNEKLFF.

V is TRBV7-9 and J is TRBJ2-3, with 8 bases matching TRBD2. V was clipped by 8 bases and J by 1 base; unmatched bases: 14. Germline V gives CDR1 SEHNR, CDR2 FQNEAQ (reference sequence). CDR3 length: 17 amino acids. The CDR3 nucleotides are TGTGCCAGCGGGTGGGCTAGCGGGCGACCTGGCACAGATACGCAGTATTTT. Translating gives CASGWASGRPGTDTQYF. Supplemented by reference TRBV7-9 and TRBJ2-3, the full variable domain reads DTGVSQNPRHKITKRGQNVTFRCDPISEHNRLYWYRQTLGQGPEFLTYFQNEAQLEKSRLLSDRFSAERPKGSFSTLEIQRTEQGDSAMYLCASGWASGRPGTDTQYFGPGTRLTVL.

This rearrangement joins TRBV6-1 to TRBJ1-5; 11 bases fit TRBD1. V was pared by 10 bases and J by 6 bases, with 8 bases of the junction left unmatched. This CDR3 contains 14 residues. Germline V gives CDR1 MNHNS, CDR2 SASEGT. CDR3 sequence: CATYWTGGPQPQHF. Here the CDR3 DNA reads TGTGCCACCTACTGGACAGGGGGCCCTCAGCCCCAGCATTTT.

DNA of the CDR3: TGTGCCAGCTCACCGACGGTGGATGCTGGAAACACCATATATTTT. Its protein product is CASSPTVDAGNTIYF. The chain has TRBV18 and TRBJ1-3; D is ambiguous. Trimming removed 3 bases from V and 2 bases from J, with 11 bases in between. The CDR3 is made up of 15 amino acids. Germline assignment: CDR1 KGHSH and CDR2 LQKENI. The entire variable domain, with the rest obtained from reference TRBV18 and TRBJ1-3, is as follows: NAGVMQNPRHLVRRRGQEARLRCSPMKGHSHVYWYRQLPEEGLKFMVYLQKENIIDESGMPKERFSAEFPKEGPSILRIQQVVRGDSAAYFCASSPTVDAGNTIYFGEGSWLTVV.

The J gene is TRBJ2-7, the V gene TRBV25-1; tentative D call: TRBD1 (5 bases). Germline CDR1 and CDR2: MGHDK and SYGVNS. V dropped 4 bases and J dropped 0 bases, with 10 bases sitting between them. CDR3 length: 14 amino acids. As DNA, the CDR3 is TGTGCCAGCAGTGCCGAGACAGCCTCCTACGAGCAGTACTTC. It yields the protein CASSAETASYEQYF.

This clone was seen more than once but under ten times. The chain couples TRBV6-6 to TRBJ1-4; D is unresolved. The CDR3 consists of 14 residues. Germline CDR1 MNHNY, CDR2 SVGAGI (reference sequence). V lost 10 bases and J 6 bases, leaving 18 bases between the germline ends. The CDR3 reads CATTARTGDEKLFF. The CDR3 nucleotides are TGTGCCACAACGGCCCGGACCGGGGATGAAAAACTGTTTTTT.

The chain employs TRBV5-1 and TRBJ2-7, with 8 bases matching TRBD1. The trim removed 5 bases at V and 0 bases at J, leaving 4 bases unmatched. The CDR3 loop spans 14 amino acids. Germline assignment: CDR1 SGHRS and CDR2 YFSETQ. CDR3 region: CASRNRGSSYEQYF. The CDR3, as DNA: TGCGCCAGCAGGAACAGGGGGTCCTCCTACGAGCAGTACTTC.